This T cell receptor beta chain was sequenced in a study of shared clonotypes between healthy human individuals. V was pared by 1 base and J by 4 bases, with 13 bases between. The germline gives CDR1 SGHTA, CDR2 FQGNSA. The CDR3 is 15 amino acids. TCRdb's table, derived via immunoSEQ multiplex PCR, lists solely in-frame clones and lacks some. The sample shows over a million clones, more than 95% of them seen only once. Sequencing was carried out using naive CD4+ T cells sorted from blood. Subset specified: CD45RA+ positively selected. This sequence originates from a young man in good health. The V gene is TRBV7-2, the J gene TRBJ2-5; D is possibly TRBD2 (5 bases). DNA of the CDR3: TGTGCCAGCAGCTTAGTCAGAGGGCTGATAGAGACCCAGTACTTC. Its protein is CASSLVRGLIETQYF.